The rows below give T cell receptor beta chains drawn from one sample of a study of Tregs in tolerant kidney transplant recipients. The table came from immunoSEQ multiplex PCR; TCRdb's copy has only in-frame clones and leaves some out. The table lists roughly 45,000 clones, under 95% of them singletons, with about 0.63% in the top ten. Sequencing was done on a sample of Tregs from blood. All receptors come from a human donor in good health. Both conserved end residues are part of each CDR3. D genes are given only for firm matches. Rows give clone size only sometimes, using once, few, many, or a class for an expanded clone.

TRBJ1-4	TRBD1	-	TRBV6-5	TGTGCCAGCACCTCGGGACAGGGGAGCGAAAAACTGTTTTTT	CASTSGQGSEKLFF
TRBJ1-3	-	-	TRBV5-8	TGTGCCAGCAGCTTGGGACAGCTATTTGGAAACACCATATATTTT	CASSLGQLFGNTIYF
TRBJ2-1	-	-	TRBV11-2	TGTGCCAGCAGCCTCCTCCCCTCCTACAATGAGCAGTTCTTC	CASSLLPSYNEQFF
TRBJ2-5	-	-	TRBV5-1	TGCGCCAGCATCGCGCCGGGGGAGACCCAGTACTTC	CASIAPGETQYF
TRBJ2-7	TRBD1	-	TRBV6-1	TGTGCCAGCAGTGTCTGGAAGGACAGGGCACTTTACGAGCAGTACTTC	CASSVWKDRALYEQYF
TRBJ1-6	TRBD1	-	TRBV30	TGTGCCTGGAGTACTCTCAGGACAGGGCCGGGTTCACCCCTCCACTTT	CAWSTLRTGPGSPLHF
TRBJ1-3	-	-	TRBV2	TGTGCCAGCAGTGAAGCGCGGGGGCTTGGAAACACCATATATTTT	CASSEARGLGNTIYF
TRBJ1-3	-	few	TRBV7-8	TGTGCCAGCAGCTTAGCCGGGGTGGGAGGAAACACCATATATTTT	CASSLAGVGGNTIYF
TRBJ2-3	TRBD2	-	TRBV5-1	TGCGCCAGCAGCACGACTAGCGGGAGCGAGGATACGCAGTATTTT	CASSTTSGSEDTQYF
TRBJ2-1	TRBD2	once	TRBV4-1	TGCGCCAGCACCCATAGCGGGGGAGTGGCTGAGCAGTTCTTC	CASTHSGGVAEQFF
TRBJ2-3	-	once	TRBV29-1	TGCAGCGTTGAAAAAGGCCAGGGAGATACGCAGTATTTT	CSVEKGQGDTQYF